This TCR beta chain is from a study of blood T cells in healthy people across ages. Comment on this clonotype: No antigen is known for it.

Points from the study as a whole: The study could not conclusively compare naive and antigen-experienced cells, given its unsorted PBMCs.

The use of a sample-barcoded 5' primer and a J-beta primer mix characterized a second PCR of roughly 6 to 11 cycles. TCRdb passed the 5' RACE reads through MiXCR, listing each CDR3 protein once. The sample carries 2 million or so distinct CDR3 sequences, roughly 52% recorded once. The CDR3 totals 12 residues. Germline V gene data show CDR1 as LGHNT and CDR2 as FRNRAP. The V end was cut by 7 bases, the J end by 2 bases, with 7 bases between. Each donor was a healthy Caucasian individual from Russia, aged about 6 to 90. This clonotype was obtained from a woman in her thirties or forties in good health. The V call is TRBV12-5, the J call TRBJ2-3, with D unclear. Sequenced input: blood. CDR3 DNA sequence: TGTGCTAGTGTCATCGTCACAGATACGCAGTATTTT. Its translation: CASVIVTDTQYF.